These 7 T cell receptor beta chains originate from one sample sequenced in a study of T cell responses to AZD1222 COVID-19 vaccine. Using immunoSEQ multiplex PCR, the repertoire was profiled, and TCRdb retains in-frame clones only, with some absent. Counted here are approximately 100,000 clones, roughly 89% occurring once; the ten biggest clones make up 3.7%. Source: peripheral blood, taken on day 0 of AZD1222 vaccination. The receptors here all came from an adult in good health.

This chain links TRBV2 with TRBJ1-1, with D unresolved. Trimming stripped 8 bases from V and 5 bases from J, with 9 bases between. The CDR3 covers 11 residues. Per germline, CDR1 SNHLY and CDR2 FYNNEI. The CDR3 DNA sequence: TGTGCCAGCCATAGAGGGACTGAAGCTTTCTTT. Encoded protein: CASHRGTEAFF. The variable domain in full, with the rest retrieved from reference TRBV2 and TRBJ1-1, is EPEVTQTPSHQVTQMGQEVILRCVPISNHLYFYWYRQILGQKVEFLVSFYNNEISEKSEIFDDQFSVERPDGSNFTLKIRSTKLEDSAMYFCASHRGTEAFFGQGTRLTVV.

This clone has just one count. The rearrangement uses TRBV10-2 and TRBJ2-7, with 9 bases aligning to TRBD1. Germline CDR1 is WSHSY and CDR2 is SAAADI. The CDR3 runs 14 residues. V lost 7 bases and J lost 6; bases outside the gene matches: 10. This CDR3 reads CASKRGQGFFEQYF. The CDR3 DNA sequence: TGCGCCAGCAAGAGGGGACAGGGTTTCTTCGAGCAGTACTTC.

Concerning this clone itself: At one end the junction does not follow the germline gene, possibly because of a read error. The gene calls are TRBV7-2 and TRBJ2-7, with TRBD2 identical over 8 bases. Germline assignment: CDR1 SGHTA and CDR2 FQGNSA. CDR3 length: 13 residues. In nucleotides, the CDR3 is TGTGCCAGCAGCTTCTCCCCGGGTAGCGGGGACGCCTTC. It specifies CASSFSPGSGDAF. Together with reference TRBV7-2 and TRBJ2-7, the CDR3 gives the full variable domain: GAGVSQSPSNKVTEKGKDVELRCDPISGHTALYWYRQSLGQGLEFLIYFQGNSAPDKSGLPSDRFSAERTGGSVSTLTIQRTQQEDSAVYLCASSFSPGSGDAFGPGTRLTVT.

The rearrangement links TRBV6-6 to TRBJ2-2; 7 positions agree with TRBD2. Germline CDR1 MNHNY, CDR2 SVGAGI (reference sequence). Trimming took 7 bases from V and 7 from J; bases not matched to a gene: 12. This CDR3 contains 15 residues. The CDR3 sequence: CASTHPFGRNGELFF. The CDR3 bases are TGTGCCAGCACCCACCCCTTCGGGAGGAACGGGGAGCTGTTTTTT.

The chain links TRBV5-4 to TRBJ2-5; 14 bases agree with TRBD2. CDR3 length: 18 residues. Trimming took 5 bases from V and 5 from J; bases not matched to a gene: 14. Germline CDR1 reads SGHNT; CDR2 reads YYREEE (reference sequence). The CDR3, as DNA: TGTGCCAGCAGATCCCGACTAGCGGGGGGGCCTGATTTTGAGACCCAGTACTTC. It yields the protein CASRSRLAGGPDFETQYF.

The chain carries TRBV12-3 or TRBV12-4 and TRBJ2-1; D remains unclear. The CDR3 covers 12 residues. The V end lost 7 bases, the J end lost 6 bases, and 10 bases lay between the germline ends. CDR3 DNA sequence: TGTGCCAGCACCGAGTACATCAATGAGCAGTTCTTC. This codes for CASTEYINEQFF.

This chain links TRBV12-5 with TRBJ1-5; no definite D call. This CDR3 contains 14 residues. Per the germline V gene, CDR1 is LGHNT and CDR2 is FRNRAP. V gave up 4 bases and J gave up 2 bases, with 9 bases separating them. The CDR3 loop is CASGWGWGNQPQHF. The CDR3 bases are TGTGCTAGTGGTTGGGGTTGGGGCAATCAGCCCCAGCATTTT.